One sample yielded the 8 T cell receptor beta chains listed below, sequenced in a study of T cells in women clearing cervical HPV infection. Libraries were prepared by immunoSEQ multiplex PCR; TCRdb keeps only in-frame clonotypes and omits some of them. This table lists 30,000 to 35,000 clones. Material: blood buffy coat. These receptors all come from a woman between 18 and 70 years old with a cervical HPV16 infection that either progressed to CIN3+ or cleared (not recorded which).

On this clone: Read sequence stops 3 residues before the CDR3 end, and the germline J gene provides the missing end. This rearrangement joins TRBV18 to TRBJ2-6; 8 nucleotides align to TRBD1. Trimming at V came to 3 bases and at J to 2 bases, leaving 6 bases not matched to a gene. CDR3 length equals 17 residues. Per the germline V gene, CDR1 is KGHSH and CDR2 is LQKENI. The CDR3 sequence is CASSPQGAGAGANVLTF. CDR3 DNA, as far as it was read: TGTGCCAGCTCACCCCAGGGGGCTGGAGCTGGGGCCAACGTC. Using reference TRBV18 and TRBJ2-6 for the parts outside the CDR3, the full variable domain is NAGVMQNPRHLVRRRGQEARLRCSPMKGHSHVYWYRQLPEEGLKFMVYLQKENIIDESGMPKERFSAEFPKEGPSILRIQQVVRGDSAAYFCASSPQGAGAGANVLTFGAGSRLTVL.

A word on this clone: The read gets to within 3 residues of the CDR3 end, and the germline J gene fills in the rest. The J gene is TRBJ2-1, the V gene TRBV5-6; D is uncertain. The V and J ends lost 3 bases and 8 bases respectively, with 12 bases between them. The CDR3 consists of 13 residues. Germline CDR1 reads SGHDT; CDR2 reads YYEEEE. CDR3 region: CASSSRPSDEQFF. The DNA read from the CDR3 is TGTGCCAGCAGCTCTAGACCCTCCGATGAG.

As concerns this clone: Coverage ceases 3 residues before the CDR3 finishes, and the germline J gene fills in the end. The chain employs TRBV30 and TRBJ1-2; no definite D call. This CDR3 contains 13 residues. Germline CDR1 and CDR2: GTSNPN and SVGIG (reference sequence). CDR3 DNA, as far as it was read: TGTGCCTGGAGTGTCGAGCGCAGCCAGTTC. Protein sequence: CAWSVERSQF. The whole CDR3 region reads CAWSVERSQFYTF.

For this clone: The read ends 3 residues shy of where the CDR3 ends; the end is completed using the germline J gene. The chain uses TRBV7-9 and TRBJ2-3; TRBD1 matches 7 bases. Germline CDR1 is SEHNR and CDR2 is FQNEAQ (reference sequence). The CDR3 is made up of 14 amino acids. CDR3 bases read: TGTGCCAGCAGCCAAGGGACAGCACAAGAGACG. Protein: CASSQGTAQET. The entire CDR3 protein is CASSQGTAQETQYF.

Comments on this clone: With the read ending 3 residues before the CDR3 end, the germline J gene is used to fill in that end. The chain carries TRBV2 and TRBJ2-7, with 7 bases lining up with TRBD1. The germline gives CDR1 SNHLY, CDR2 FYNNEI. The junction had 6 bases not matched to a gene; V was cut back by 6 bases and J by 4 bases. The CDR3 is 13 amino acids. The CDR3 DNA, read in part, is TGTGCCAGCAGGTGGGACAGTCCATACGAG. Protein sequence: CASRWDSPYE. The complete CDR3 protein is CASRWDSPYEQYF.

Incomplete CDR3 DNA: TGTGCCAGCAGCTTAGCAGGGGGCACGAATACG. It specifies CASSLAGGTNT. The CDR3 in full is CASSLAGGTNTQYF. This chain links TRBV7-3 with TRBJ2-3; 8 bases map to TRBD1. The read finishes 3 residues shy of the CDR3 end, and the germline J gene is used to complete it. This CDR3 contains 14 residues. The germline gives CDR1 SGHTA, CDR2 FQGTGA. Losses at the gene ends were 2 bases for V and 7 bases for J; bases not matched to a gene: 5.

A note on this clone: The read is 3 residues too short to cover the CDR3 end, so that end is filled in from the germline J gene. The chain recombines TRBV6-2 or TRBV6-3 with TRBJ2-1, with TRBD1 matching over 9 bases. Germline CDR1 MNHEY, CDR2 SVGEGT. V lost 5 bases to trimming and J lost 3 bases; unmatched junction nucleotides: 5. This CDR3 has 15 amino acids. The CDR3: CASSATGGGYNEQFF. Incomplete CDR3 DNA: TGTGCCAGCAGTGCGACAGGGGGAGGCTACAATGAG.

Notes on this clone: Read coverage stops 3 residues before the CDR3 terminus; the germline J gene supplies the remainder. This chain connects TRBV30 to TRBJ2-7, with 9 bases lining up with TRBD1. V shed 0 bases and J 5 bases; nucleotides not matched to a gene: 8. This CDR3 region has 15 residues. The germline CDR1 and CDR2 sequences are GTSNPN and SVGIG (reference sequence). CDR3 in amino acids: CAWSVWGTGKDEQYF. CDR3 DNA, as far as it was read: TGTGCCTGGAGTGTATGGGGGACAGGGAAGGACGAG.